The 24 T cell receptor beta chains below come from one sample, sequenced in a study of radiotherapy plus CTLA-4 blockade in lung cancer. Assay used: immunoSEQ multiplex PCR; TCRdb lists only in-frame clones, some missing. Among over 60,000 clones listed, 85% to 90% were seen once. The input for sequencing was peripheral blood, taken from a patient treated with radiotherapy plus ipilimumab. These receptors all come from a human donor with non-small cell lung cancer who had stable disease on radiotherapy plus ipilimumab.

This chain links TRBV19 with TRBJ1-4; 7 bases map to TRBD1. CDR3 length equals 14 residues. After removal of 5 bases from V and 8 bases from J, the junction contained 8 bases not matched to a gene. CDR1 is LNHDA and CDR2 is SQIVND in the germline V gene (reference sequence). As DNA, the CDR3 is TGTGCCAGTAGTGGAGGGGGCGTGGACGAAAAACTGTTTTTT. This translates into CASSGGGVDEKLFF.

The chain is built from TRBV6-6 and TRBJ2-7; no definite D call. Germline V CDR1 and CDR2: MNHNY, SVGAGI (reference sequence). The length of the CDR3 is 11 residues. V was clipped by 5 bases and J by 5 bases, with 7 bases between them. CDR3 residues: CASSGVHEQYF. The CDR3 nucleotides read TGTGCCAGCAGTGGCGTTCACGAGCAGTACTTC.

In its sample, this clone was seen once. J is TRBJ1-2 and V is TRBV6-5; D perhaps matches TRBD1 (5 bases). Germline V lookup: CDR1 MNHEY, CDR2 SVGAGI. The CDR3 covers 13 residues. V was pared by 6 bases and J by 4 bases, with 12 bases between. The CDR3 bases are TGTGCCAGCAGCCCAAATAGGGGCTATGGCTACACCTTC. Amino acids: CASSPNRGYGYTF.

This rearrangement joins TRBV13 to TRBJ2-2; D possibly matches TRBD1 or TRBD2 (6 bases each). Germline V gene sequence: CDR1 PRHDT, CDR2 FYEKMQ (reference sequence). V was cut by 5 bases and J by 0 bases, with 16 bases left in between. There are 17 residues in the CDR3. This CDR3 is CASSPLGGLTNTGELFF. The CDR3 DNA is TGTGCCAGCAGCCCGTTAGGGGGACTGACGAACACCGGGGAGCTGTTTTTT. The full variable domain, its missing parts supplied by reference TRBV13 and TRBJ2-2, is AAGVIQSPRHLIKEKRETATLKCYPIPRHDTVYWYQQGPGQDPQFLISFYEKMQSDKGSIPDRFSAQQFSDYHSELNMSSLELGDSALYFCASSPLGGLTNTGELFFGEGSRLTVL.

This clone showed up just once. The chain uses TRBV19 and TRBJ1-6; 8 nucleotides align to TRBD1. The CDR3 sequence is 15 residues long. Germline CDR1 is LNHDA and CDR2 is SQIVND (reference sequence). With 3 bases clipped from V and 8 bases from J, the junction kept 6 bases outside the gene matches. CDR3 sequence (DNA): TGTGCCAGTAGTATGGTGGCAGGGGGCCATTCACCCCTCCACTTT. Its protein is CASSMVAGGHSPLHF.

This clone was observed a single time. V gene TRBV2 combines with J gene TRBJ2-3; a weak D match, TRBD2 (5 bases). The CDR3 length is 12 residues. Trimming removed 7 bases at V and 3 bases at J, with 8 bases between. Germline assignment: CDR1 SNHLY and CDR2 FYNNEI. The CDR3 region has the DNA TGTGCCAGCAACCGAGGGACAGATACGCAGTATTTT. Translating it yields CASNRGTDTQYF.

This clone was seen a single time. V is TRBV27 and J is TRBJ2-4; 9 nucleotides agree with TRBD2. The J segment lost 1 base and the V segment lost 5 bases, leaving 12 bases of the junction unmatched. CDR1 is MNHEY, CDR2 SMNVEV, per germline (reference sequence). The CDR3 consists of 18 residues. In DNA form, the CDR3 reads TGTGCCAGCAGTACCGCGTGGCGGGAGGGCCGGGCCAAAAACATTCAGTACTTC. The encoded protein is CASSTAWREGRAKNIQYF.

The chain has TRBV5-1 and TRBJ2-7; 8 bases are a match to TRBD2. Trimming took 0 bases from V and 3 from J; bases not matched to a gene: 11. Germline CDR1 and CDR2: SGHRS and YFSETQ. The CDR3 loop spans 17 amino acids. The CDR3 reads CASSLGSVSGMLYEQYF. The CDR3 DNA is TGCGCCAGCAGCTTGGGGTCAGTTAGCGGGATGCTCTACGAGCAGTACTTC.

The chain recombines TRBV7-2 with TRBJ2-1; D is possibly TRBD2 (6 bases). Germline CDR1 is SGHTA and CDR2 is FQGNSA. This CDR3 spans 15 amino acids. V was trimmed by 3 bases and J by 6 bases, leaving 15 bases between them. The CDR3 region is CASSFKPGLFNEQFF. CDR3 DNA: TGTGCCAGCAGCTTCAAGCCGGGACTCTTCAATGAGCAGTTCTTC.

This chain joins TRBV11-2 and TRBJ2-2; 10 bases line up with TRBD2. V was pared by 3 bases and J by 6 bases, with 4 bases of the junction left unmatched. The CDR3 extends over 15 amino acids. The germline CDR1 and CDR2 sequences are SGHAT and FQNNGV. The CDR3, as DNA: TGTGCCAGCAGCTTCCGGACTAGCGGAGCCGGGGAGCTGTTTTTT. Translation: CASSFRTSGAGELFF.

The CDR3 DNA is TGTGCCAGTAGTATAAGGCTAGCGGGGAAGGAGACCCAGTACTTC. This encodes CASSIRLAGKETQYF. The chain is built from TRBV19 and TRBJ2-5; TRBD2 matches at 9 bases. Trimming at V came to 2 bases and at J to 5 bases, leaving 6 bases not matched to a gene. The CDR3 runs to 15 residues. Germline V CDR1 and CDR2: LNHDA, SQIVND (reference sequence).

This clone has more than one count but fewer than ten. The rearrangement links TRBV5-1 to TRBJ1-1; maybe TRBD1 (5 bases). V shed 1 base and J shed 2 bases, with 15 bases lying between them. Germline V gene data show CDR1 as SGHRS and CDR2 as YFSETQ. The CDR3 loop spans 16 amino acids. DNA for the CDR3: TGCGCCAGCAGCTTGAACAGGTTCGGGGGAAACACTGAAGCTTTCTTT. Residues: CASSLNRFGGNTEAFF.

Regarding this clone: The same CDR3 also results from other DNA sequences found in this sample. The J gene is TRBJ2-7, the V gene TRBV4-1; D is possibly TRBD1 or TRBD2 (5 bases each). The CDR3 is made up of 18 amino acids. The germline V gene has CDR1 MGHRA and CDR2 YSYEKL. V was clipped by 2 bases and J by 2 bases, with 22 bases between them. In DNA form, the CDR3 reads TGCGCCAGCAGCCAACAATCCTTGGGGCCAGGGAGCCCCTACGAGCAGTACTTC. It codes for CASSQQSLGPGSPYEQYF.

This chain joins TRBV7-8 and TRBJ1-2; 9 bases map to TRBD1. The CDR3 is made up of 14 amino acids. In germline, CDR1 is SGHVS, CDR2 FQNEAQ. J was trimmed by 4 bases and V by 5 bases; bases with no gene match: 5. Here the CDR3 DNA reads TGTGCCAGCAGCACGGGACAGGGCGGCTATGGCTACACCTTC. It translates to CASSTGQGGYGYTF. The full variable domain, rest sourced from reference TRBV7-8 and TRBJ1-2, is GAGVSQSPRYKVAKRGQDVALRCDPISGHVSLFWYQQALGQGPEFLTYFQNEAQLDKSGLPSDRFFAERPEGSVSTLKIQRTQQEDSAVYLCASSTGQGGYGYTFGSGTRLTVV.

This chain joins TRBV20-1 and TRBJ2-5; 7 bases are a match to TRBD1. Germline-derived CDR1 and CDR2 are DFQATT and SNEGSKA (reference sequence). V was clipped by 7 bases and J by 5 bases; unmatched bases: 4. The CDR3 is 11 residues long. CDR3 protein: CSGDSSETQYF. The CDR3 DNA is TGCAGTGGGGACAGTTCCGAGACCCAGTACTTC.

The CDR3 nucleotides are TGTGCCAGCTCACCAGCGGGCGTAATGAATCAGCCCCAGCATTTT. This translates into CASSPAGVMNQPQHF. This chain links TRBV18 with TRBJ1-5; no clear D. The V gene lost 2 bases and the J gene lost 4 bases, with 12 bases spanning the gap. Germline lookup yields CDR1 KGHSH and CDR2 LQKENI. This CDR3 is built from 15 residues.

The chain combines TRBV27 with TRBJ1-5; D not certain. The CDR3 is made up of 17 amino acids. Per the germline V gene, CDR1 is MNHEY and CDR2 is SMNVEV (reference sequence). Trimming took off 3 bases at V and 0 bases at J, with 15 bases between the two ends. The DNA of the CDR3 is TGTGCCAGCAGTTTCCAGGACCGTTATTATAGCAATCAGCCCCAGCATTTT. Encoded protein: CASSFQDRYYSNQPQHF.

The chain uses TRBV30 and TRBJ2-7; no reliable D call. The V end was cut by 7 bases, the J end by 3 bases, with 13 bases between. The germline V gene encodes CDR1 GTSNPN and CDR2 SVGIG (reference sequence). This CDR3 is built from 12 residues. CDR3 in amino acids: CALGIGFYEQYF. DNA for the CDR3: TGTGCCTTGGGGATTGGCTTCTACGAGCAGTACTTC.

The chain carries TRBV7-3 and TRBJ2-2; maybe TRBD2 (5 bases). Germline loops: CDR1 SGHTA, CDR2 FQGTGA. V lost 5 bases and J lost 4, with 17 bases in between. The CDR3 has 16 residues. The CDR3 DNA sequence: TGTGCCAGCAGCCCGGGCGATCGGGGAAGCACCGGGGAGCTGTTTTTT. Encoded protein: CASSPGDRGSTGELFF.

The chain employs TRBV27 and TRBJ2-5; D may correspond to TRBD1 or TRBD2 (5 bases each). The V gene lost 4 bases and the J gene lost 4 bases, with 10 bases spanning the gap. CDR1 and CDR2 from the germline V gene are MNHEY and SMNVEV (reference sequence). The CDR3 sequence is 13 residues long. The CDR3 bases are TGTGCCAGCAGTTCGGGGCGGGCAGAGACCCAGTACTTC. As protein: CASSSGRAETQYF.

The rearrangement joins TRBV27 to TRBJ1-6, with a possible D match to TRBD1 (6 bases). The CDR3 runs 14 residues. Germline loops: CDR1 MNHEY, CDR2 SMNVEV (reference sequence). V shed 6 bases and J shed 4 bases, with 10 bases lying between them. CDR3 sequence (DNA): TGTGCCAGCAGCACCGGGACATATAATTCACCCCTCCACTTT. This encodes CASSTGTYNSPLHF.

The CDR3 nucleotides are TGTGCCAGCAGTTTCCGCGGGGGCATGAACACTGAAGCTTTCTTT. This sequence encodes CASSFRGGMNTEAFF. The rearrangement joins TRBV6-5 to TRBJ1-1; TRBD1 might be the D (6 bases). Germline V gives CDR1 MNHEY, CDR2 SVGAGI. V was trimmed by 4 bases and J by 0 bases, leaving 12 bases between them. This CDR3 region has 15 residues.

The chain carries TRBV27 and TRBJ2-1, with 9 nucleotides matching TRBD2. With V trimmed by 0 bases and J by 7 bases, 4 bases remained unmatched. Germline CDR1 and CDR2: MNHEY and SMNVEV (reference sequence). The CDR3 length is 15 residues. The CDR3 bases are TGTGCCAGCAGTTTATCGCGGCTAGCGGGGAATGAGCAGTTCTTC. It encodes CASSLSRLAGNEQFF.

The chain recombines TRBV7-2 with TRBJ2-1; 9 bases align to TRBD2. Germline lookup yields CDR1 SGHTA and CDR2 FQGNSA. This CDR3 is built from 15 residues. Trimming removed 3 bases from V and 9 bases from J; junction bases left unmatched: 9. CDR3 in amino acids: CASSFKSGGRGEQFF. CDR3 coding DNA: TGTGCCAGCAGCTTTAAGAGCGGGGGGCGAGGTGAGCAGTTCTTC.